Listed below are T cell receptor beta chains from one sample, sequenced in a study of T cells in Graves' hyperthyroidism and ophthalmopathy. TCRdb re-called the multiplex PCR reads through MiXCR, storing one row per CDR3 protein. The sample has under 650,000 distinct CDR3 sequences, roughly 15% seen once. The sequencing sample was made of blood. Receptors were obtained from a woman in her twenties or thirties with Graves' hyperthyroidism. Each CDR3 is given with its conserved first and last residue. D genes are given only for firm matches. Some rows mark clone size as missing; the rest say once, few, many or name a class of expanded clone.

few	TRBV18	TRBD1	TRBJ2-5	TGTGCCAGCTCACCCGGCAGGGGGCCGGAGACCCAGTACTTC	CASSPGRGPETQYF
NA	TRBV28	TRBD1	TRBJ1-6	TGTGCCAGCAGTTCCGGTGGGACAGGGGAATCACCCCTCCACTTT	CASSSGGTGESPLHF
many	TRBV30	TRBD2	TRBJ2-7	TGTGCCTGGAGTGTGTCGGGACTAGATTACGAGCAGTACTTC	CAWSVSGLDYEQYF
few	TRBV19	TRBD1	TRBJ1-1	TGTGCCAGTACCGGGACAGGGGAAGCTTTCTTT	CASTGTGEAFF
many	TRBV27	NA	TRBJ2-2	TGTGCCAGCAGCCCTGACGGCGGATACACCGGGGAGCTGTTTTTT	CASSPDGGYTGELFF
once	TRBV7-6	NA	TRBJ1-6	TGTGCCAGCGGCGGACGGAACAATTCACCCCTCCACTTT	CASGGRNNSPLHF
many	TRBV6-1	NA	TRBJ2-7	TGTGCCAGCAGTGCATCGACATACGAGCAGTACTTC	CASSASTYEQYF
few	TRBV30	NA	TRBJ2-2	TGTGCCTGGAGTCAGGGACTTACAACCGGGGAGCTGTTTTTT	CAWSQGLTTGELFF
few	TRBV6-5	TRBD1	TRBJ2-1	TGTGCCAGCAGTACTCGACAGGGCCCAAGGGAGTTCTTC	CASSTRQGPREFF
many	TRBV28	NA	TRBJ2-7	TGTGCCAGCAGTCGAGGGGGTGTGTTTTCCGAGCAGTACTTC	CASSRGGVFSEQYF
few	TRBV4-2	NA	TRBJ1-6	TGTGCCAGCAGCCCAGGGCCCAGTAATTCACCCCTCCACTTT	CASSPGPSNSPLHF